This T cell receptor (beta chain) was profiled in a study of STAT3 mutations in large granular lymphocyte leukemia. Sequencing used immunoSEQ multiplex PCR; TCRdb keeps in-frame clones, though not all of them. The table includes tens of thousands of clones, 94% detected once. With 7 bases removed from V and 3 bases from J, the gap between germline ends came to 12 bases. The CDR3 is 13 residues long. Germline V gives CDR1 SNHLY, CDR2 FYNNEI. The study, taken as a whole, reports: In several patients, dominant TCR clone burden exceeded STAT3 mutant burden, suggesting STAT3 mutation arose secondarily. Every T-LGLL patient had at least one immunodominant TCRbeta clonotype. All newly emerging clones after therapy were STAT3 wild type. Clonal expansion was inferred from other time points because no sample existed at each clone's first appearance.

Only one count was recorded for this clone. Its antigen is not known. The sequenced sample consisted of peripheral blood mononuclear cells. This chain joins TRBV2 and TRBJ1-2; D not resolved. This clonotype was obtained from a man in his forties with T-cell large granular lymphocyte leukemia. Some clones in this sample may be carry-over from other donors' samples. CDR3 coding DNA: TGTGCCAGCACGGGCGACGGAGACTATGGCTACACCTTC. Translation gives CASTGDGDYGYTF.